This TCR beta chain appears in the sequencing data of a study of blood T cell repertoires in COVID-19. For the study at large: PBMCs, B-cell-depleted T cells, or T cells provided the cDNA or gDNA that made up the material.

V was pared by 3 bases and J by 4 bases, with 7 bases of the junction left unmatched. This CDR3 has 17 residues. Germline V gene sequence: CDR1 LNHDA, CDR2 SQIVND (reference sequence). Under the authors' procedure: Reference gene primer amplification in the assay estimated nucleated cell counts. The protocol was immunoSEQ multiplex PCR, while the TCRdb copy is restricted to in-frame clones and leaves out a portion. D and trimming come from the DNA, and the V and J calls and clone size come from that table. This sample carries fewer than 300,000 clones, about 87% of them seen once, and the ten largest clones take over 8.5%.

The clonotype was recovered from a human donor in a cohort sampled during active COVID-19. V is TRBV19 and J is TRBJ2-3; 13 bases map to TRBD2. Sequencing used peripheral blood. CDR3 in DNA: TGTGCCAGTAGTATGACCCCACTAGCGGGAGGGTCAGATACGCAGTATTTT. Translating gives CASSMTPLAGGSDTQYF.